This TCR beta chain was recorded in a study of T cells in Graves' hyperthyroidism and ophthalmopathy. Study-level points and caveats: Ophthalmopathy cases were set apart from stable hyperthyroidism by a 13 V-J model.

Among the patients, aged 18 to 65, hyperthyroidism was newly diagnosed and had lasted under 2 months. Diagnoses used clinical symptoms, serum thyroxine and TRAb, thyroid ultrasound and orbital computed tomography. This clonotype was detected many times. Its antigen remains unknown. RNA transcripts gave rise to amplified TCR beta CDR3 regions. In the first-round RT-PCR of the TCR CDR3, the HTBI primer set was used. TCRdb called the multiplex PCR reads again in MiXCR, with one record for every CDR3 protein. This sample yields more than 600,000 distinct CDR3 sequences, of which about a sixth are seen a single time; approximately 8% belongs to the top ten. Sequenced input: blood. The origin of this receptor is a man aged 18 to 35 with Graves' hyperthyroidism.

The CDR3 loop reads CASSVTSENTGELFF. CDR3 coding DNA: TGTGCCAGCAGTGTGACTAGCGAGAACACCGGGGAGCTGTTTTTT. The chain joins TRBV6-4 to TRBJ2-2; TRBD2 aligns across 8 bases. V lost 4 bases to trimming and J lost 1 base; unmatched junction nucleotides: 2. CDR1 and CDR2 (germline): MRHNA, SNTAGT. This CDR3 has 15 amino acids.